This entry lists 20 T cell receptor beta chains sequenced from one sample in a study of T cell changes during pregnancy in multiple sclerosis. Repertoires were generated with immunoSEQ multiplex PCR, while TCRdb's copy carries only in-frame clones and drops some. Among 65,000 to 95,000 clones, about 91% were seen once, and the ten largest hold 1.5% to 2%. The sequenced sample was peripheral blood, obtained before pregnancy. These receptors all come from a female donor with multiple sclerosis, enrolled in a pregnancy study.

The V and J genes are TRBV29-1 and TRBJ2-6, with D possibly TRBD1 on 6 matching bases. Germline V gene data show CDR1 as SQVTM and CDR2 as ANQGSEA. The CDR3 contains 15 residues. The V and J ends lost 4 bases and 1 base respectively, with 11 bases between them. The CDR3 DNA reads TGCAGCGTTGGGGGGCAGGGATCTGGGGCCAACGTCCTGACTTTC. Protein: CSVGGQGSGANVLTF.

The V and J genes are TRBV5-1 and TRBJ1-2, with D possibly matching TRBD1 (5 bases). The CDR3 length is 14 residues. Deletions cut 4 bases from V and 0 bases from J, with 10 bases between. In germline, CDR1 is SGHRS, CDR2 YFSETQ. CDR3: CASSKEGANYGYTF. In DNA, the CDR3 is TGCGCCAGCAGCAAGGAAGGGGCTAACTATGGCTACACCTTC. The complete variable domain, with remaining parts taken from reference TRBV5-1 and TRBJ1-2, reads KAGVTQTPRYLIKTRGQQVTLSCSPISGHRSVSWYQQTPGQGLQFLFEYFSETQRNKGNFPGRFSGRQFSNSRSEMNVSTLELGDSALYLCASSKEGANYGYTFGSGTRLTVV.

The rearrangement links TRBV5-1 to TRBJ2-3; TRBD2 aligns across 9 bases. Germline CDR1 reads SGHRS; CDR2 reads YFSETQ. The CDR3 loop spans 16 amino acids. V lost 0 bases to trimming and J lost 1 base; unmatched junction nucleotides: 3. CDR3 amino acids: CASSLGAGGGTDTQYF. The CDR3, as DNA: TGCGCCAGCAGCTTGGGAGCGGGGGGCGGCACAGATACGCAGTATTTT.

The chain has TRBV29-1 and TRBJ2-2; D is uncertain. Germline V gives CDR1 SQVTM, CDR2 ANQGSEA. V lost 4 bases and J lost 1, with 7 bases in between. CDR3 length equals 13 residues. CDR3 in DNA: TGCAGCGTTGGACACTTGAACACCGGGGAGCTGTTTTTT. It encodes CSVGHLNTGELFF.

The V and J genes are TRBV5-1 and TRBJ1-1, with 8 positions matching TRBD1. CDR3 length equals 16 residues. The V gene end was trimmed by 4 bases and the J gene end by 3 bases; junction bases not matched to a gene: 11. Looked up from germline, CDR1 is SGHRS and CDR2 is YFSETQ. The CDR3 reads CASSVGQGGSDTEAFF. The CDR3 DNA reads TGCGCCAGCAGCGTAGGACAGGGTGGGTCGGACACTGAAGCTTTCTTT. The variable domain in full, with the rest retrieved from reference TRBV5-1 and TRBJ1-1, is KAGVTQTPRYLIKTRGQQVTLSCSPISGHRSVSWYQQTPGQGLQFLFEYFSETQRNKGNFPGRFSGRQFSNSRSEMNVSTLELGDSALYLCASSVGQGGSDTEAFFGQGTRLTVV.

V gene TRBV18 combines with J gene TRBJ1-3; D is ambiguous. Germline V gene data show CDR1 as KGHSH and CDR2 as LQKENI. This CDR3 region has 18 residues. V shed 3 bases and J shed 0 bases, with 18 bases lying between them. CDR3 in DNA: TGTGCCAGCTCACCTACGGCAGCCCCTACTATCTCTGGAAACACCATATATTTT. Encoded protein: CASSPTAAPTISGNTIYF. The whole variable domain, filled in from reference TRBV18 and TRBJ1-3, reads NAGVMQNPRHLVRRRGQEARLRCSPMKGHSHVYWYRQLPEEGLKFMVYLQKENIIDESGMPKERFSAEFPKEGPSILRIQQVVRGDSAAYFCASSPTAAPTISGNTIYFGEGSWLTVV.

The CDR3 coding sequence is TGTGCCAGCAGTTTATGGGCCCTGGGGGGGGGAAACTTTGTTGAAGCTTTCTTT. Translated: CASSLWALGGGNFVEAFF. The V call is TRBV28, the J call TRBJ1-1; TRBD1 is a possible D gene (5 bases). Per the germline V gene, CDR1 is MDHEN and CDR2 is SYDVKM. The length of the CDR3 is 18 residues. V lost 0 bases and J 7 bases, leaving 24 bases between the germline ends. The full variable domain, rest sourced from reference TRBV28 and TRBJ1-1, is DVKVTQSSRYLVKRTGEKVFLECVQDMDHENMFWYRQDPGLGLRLIYFSYDVKMKEKGDIPEGYSVSREKKERFSLILESASTNQTSMYLCASSLWALGGGNFVEAFFGQGTRLTVV.

V is TRBV4-1 and J is TRBJ1-4; D is perhaps TRBD1 (6 bases). V lost 1 base to trimming and J lost 0 bases, with 12 bases between them. CDR3 size: 17 residues. Germline-derived CDR1 and CDR2 are MGHRA and YSYEKL. The CDR3 region has the DNA TGCGCCAGCAGCCAAGGGGGGCCGCCTGCAACTAATGAAAAACTGTTTTTT. It translates to CASSQGGPPATNEKLFF.

The chain joins TRBV7-9 to TRBJ2-1; 9 nucleotides align to TRBD2. The CDR3 covers 14 residues. V lost 5 bases and J lost 9; bases outside the gene matches: 8. Germline V CDR1 and CDR2: SEHNR, FQNEAQ (reference sequence). This CDR3 is CASSPTSGHIEQFF. The CDR3 DNA reads as TGTGCCAGCAGCCCTACTAGCGGGCACATTGAGCAGTTCTTC.

CDR3 bases: TGCAGCGCCACCGTTCGGGAAAGGTCAACTGAAGCTTTCTTT. Its translation is CSATVRERSTEAFF. The chain is built from TRBV29-1 and TRBJ1-1; no reliable D call. This CDR3 spans 14 amino acids. Trimming removed 7 bases at V and 5 bases at J, with 20 bases between. Germline CDR1 reads SQVTM; CDR2 reads ANQGSEA.

V is TRBV28 and J is TRBJ1-2; TRBD1 agrees at 11 bases. CDR3 length: 18 residues. V gave up 5 bases and J gave up 4 bases; unmatched junction bases: 15. CDR1 and CDR2 (germline): MDHEN, SYDVKM. CDR3 sequence: CASSPHPGQGEGSYGYTF. The CDR3 DNA reads TGTGCCAGCAGTCCCCACCCGGGACAGGGGGAGGGAAGCTATGGCTACACCTTC.

The genes are TRBV2 and TRBJ1-2; D remains ambiguous. CDR3 length equals 12 residues. Trimming stripped 3 bases from V and 8 bases from J, with 10 bases between. Germline assignment: CDR1 SNHLY and CDR2 FYNNEI. Here the CDR3 DNA reads TGTGCCAGCAGTGATTTTGAGAGGGGCTACACCTTC. It codes for CASSDFERGYTF.

V and J are TRBV15 and TRBJ2-2; D is uncertain. CDR3 length: 14 amino acids. V shed 1 base and J shed 7 bases, with 10 bases lying between them. Germline lookup yields CDR1 LNHNV and CDR2 YYDKDF (reference sequence). The CDR3 sequence is CATSRVSLDGELFF. As DNA, the CDR3 is TGTGCCACCAGCAGAGTATCTCTAGACGGGGAGCTGTTTTTT.

This chain uses TRBV5-1 with TRBJ2-5; 10 bases are shared with TRBD1. Matching the DNA end better, TRBJ2-7 makes the J call doubtful. Germline CDR1 SGHRS, CDR2 YFSETQ. The CDR3 has 15 residues. CDR3 DNA: TGCGCCAGCAGCTCAGGACAGGGGGGAACCTACGAGCAGTACTTC. Its translation is CASSSGQGGTYEQYF.

The chain couples TRBV7-9 to TRBJ2-1; 9 positions agree with TRBD1. CDR3 length: 14 residues. Trimming at V came to 6 bases and at J to 8 bases, leaving 8 bases not matched to a gene. CDR1 and CDR2 from the germline V gene are SEHNR and FQNEAQ (reference sequence). This CDR3 is CASSNRGLGDEQFF. The DNA of the CDR3 is TGTGCCAGCAGTAACAGGGGGCTAGGAGATGAGCAGTTCTTC.

V gene TRBV16 combines with J gene TRBJ1-1; the D gene is possibly TRBD1 (5 bases). CDR3 size: 13 residues. From germline, CDR1 is KGHSY and CDR2 FQNENV. V was pared by 8 bases and J by 0 bases, with 10 bases between. The CDR3 loop is CASAPGMNTEAFF. The CDR3 nucleotides are TGTGCCAGCGCCCCAGGGATGAACACTGAAGCTTTCTTT.

The J gene is TRBJ2-1, the V gene TRBV25-1; 14 bases match TRBD2. The CDR3 is 15 residues long. Per germline, CDR1 MGHDK and CDR2 SYGVNS. The ends lost 3 bases at V and 8 bases at J; junction bases unmatched: 3. The CDR3 nucleotides read TGTGCCAGCAGTGATGGGACTAGCGGGGGCGATGAGCAGTTCTTC. Protein: CASSDGTSGGDEQFF.

This sequence joins TRBV6-5 and TRBJ2-1; D might be TRBD1 (5 bases). The CDR3 has 13 amino acids. V lost 5 bases to trimming and J lost 4 bases, with 9 bases between them. Germline CDR1 and CDR2: MNHEY and SVGAGI. As DNA, the CDR3 is TGTGCCAGCAGTCCGGACACTTACAATGAGCAGTTCTTC. It is translated as CASSPDTYNEQFF.

For the CDR3, the DNA is TGTGCCTGGAGTCCTCTAGCGGGGGCGGGGAATGAGCAGTTCTTC. Translating it yields CAWSPLAGAGNEQFF. V gene TRBV30 combines with J gene TRBJ2-1; 10 bases match TRBD2. With 2 bases clipped from V and 7 bases from J, the junction kept 8 bases outside the gene matches. The CDR3 extends over 15 amino acids. In germline, CDR1 is GTSNPN, CDR2 SVGIG (reference sequence). The entire variable domain, with the rest obtained from reference TRBV30 and TRBJ2-1, is as follows: SQTIHQWPATLVQPVGSPLSLECTVEGTSNPNLYWYRQAAGRGLQLLFYSVGIGQISSEVPQNLSASRPQDRQFILSSKKLLLSDSGFYLCAWSPLAGAGNEQFFGPGTRLTVL.

V is TRBV7-2 and J is TRBJ2-3, with 9 bases that match TRBD2. Trimming at V came to 6 bases and at J to 0 bases, leaving 7 bases not matched to a gene. The germline CDR1 and CDR2 sequences are SGHTA and FQGNSA. CDR3 length: 16 residues. The CDR3 reads CASRQRGDPSTDTQYF. In DNA, the CDR3 is TGTGCCAGCAGGCAGCGGGGGGACCCTAGCACAGATACGCAGTATTTT.